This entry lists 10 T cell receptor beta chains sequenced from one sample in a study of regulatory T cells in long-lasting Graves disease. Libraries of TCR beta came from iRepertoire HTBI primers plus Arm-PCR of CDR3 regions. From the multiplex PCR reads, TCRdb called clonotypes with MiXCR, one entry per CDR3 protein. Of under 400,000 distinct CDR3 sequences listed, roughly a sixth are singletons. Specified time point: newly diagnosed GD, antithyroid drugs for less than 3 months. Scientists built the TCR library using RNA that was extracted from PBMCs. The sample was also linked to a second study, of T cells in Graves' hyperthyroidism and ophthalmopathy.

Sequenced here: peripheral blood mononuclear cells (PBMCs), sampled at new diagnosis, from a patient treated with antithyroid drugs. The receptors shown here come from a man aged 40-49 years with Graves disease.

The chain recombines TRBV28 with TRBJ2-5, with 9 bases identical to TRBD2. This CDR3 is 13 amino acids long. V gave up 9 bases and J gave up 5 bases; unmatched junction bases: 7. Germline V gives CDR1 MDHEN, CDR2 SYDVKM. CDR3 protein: CASKPGLAETQYF. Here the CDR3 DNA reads TGTGCCAGTAAGCCGGGACTAGCCGAGACCCAGTACTTC.

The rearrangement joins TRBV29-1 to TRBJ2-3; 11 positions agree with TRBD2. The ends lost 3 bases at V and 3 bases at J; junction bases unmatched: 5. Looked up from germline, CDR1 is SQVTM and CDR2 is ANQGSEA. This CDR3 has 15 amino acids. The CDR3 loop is CSVDGTSGGTDTQYF. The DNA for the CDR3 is TGCAGCGTTGATGGTACTAGCGGGGGAACAGATACGCAGTATTTT.

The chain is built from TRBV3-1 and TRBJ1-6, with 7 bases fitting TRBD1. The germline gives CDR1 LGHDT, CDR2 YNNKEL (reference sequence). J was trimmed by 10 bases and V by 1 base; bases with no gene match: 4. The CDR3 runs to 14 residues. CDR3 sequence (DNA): TGTGCCAGCAGCCAAGGACAGGGAACGTCACCCCTCCACTTT. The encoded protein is CASSQGQGTSPLHF.

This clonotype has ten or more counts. CDR3 residues: CASSSGGQAHGGAEQFF. Written as DNA, the CDR3 is TGTGCCAGCAGCTCAGGGGGACAGGCCCACGGAGGCGCTGAGCAGTTCTTC. The chain links TRBV11-2 to TRBJ2-1, with 8 bases identical to TRBD1. Germline values: CDR1 SGHAT, CDR2 FQNNGV. The CDR3 contains 17 residues. V shed 4 bases, J shed 9 bases, and the junction held 17 bases outside the gene matches.

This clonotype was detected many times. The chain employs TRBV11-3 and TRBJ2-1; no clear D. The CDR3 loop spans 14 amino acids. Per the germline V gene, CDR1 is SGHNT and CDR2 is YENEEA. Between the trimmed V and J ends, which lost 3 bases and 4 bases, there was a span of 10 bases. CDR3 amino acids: CASSLMASYNEQFF. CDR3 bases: TGTGCCAGCAGCTTGATGGCCAGTTACAATGAGCAGTTCTTC. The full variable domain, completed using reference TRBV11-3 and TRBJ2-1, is EAGVVQSPRYKIIEKKQPVAFWCNPISGHNTLYWYLQNLGQGPELLIRYENEEAVDDSQLPKDRFSAERLKGVDSTLKIQPAELGDSAVYLCASSLMASYNEQFFGPGTRLTVL.

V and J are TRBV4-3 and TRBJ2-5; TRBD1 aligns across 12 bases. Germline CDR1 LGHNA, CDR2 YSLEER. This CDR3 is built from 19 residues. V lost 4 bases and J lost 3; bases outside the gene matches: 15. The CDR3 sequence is CASSRTQGQGAYEEETQYF. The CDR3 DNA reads TGCGCCAGCAGCCGGACCCAGGGACAGGGGGCTTATGAGGAAGAGACCCAGTACTTC.

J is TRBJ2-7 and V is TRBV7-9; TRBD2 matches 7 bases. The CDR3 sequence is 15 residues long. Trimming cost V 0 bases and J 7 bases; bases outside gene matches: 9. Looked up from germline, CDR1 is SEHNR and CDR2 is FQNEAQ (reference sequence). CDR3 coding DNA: TGTGCCAGCAGCTTAGCTAGCGGGCCCTGGGTGGAGCAGTACTTC. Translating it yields CASSLASGPWVEQYF.

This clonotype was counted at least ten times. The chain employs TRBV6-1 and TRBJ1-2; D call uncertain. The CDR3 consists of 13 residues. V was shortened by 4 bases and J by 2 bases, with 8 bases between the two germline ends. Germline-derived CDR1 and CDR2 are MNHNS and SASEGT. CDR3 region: CASSARENYGYTF. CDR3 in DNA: TGTGCCAGCAGTGCACGGGAGAACTATGGCTACACCTTC.

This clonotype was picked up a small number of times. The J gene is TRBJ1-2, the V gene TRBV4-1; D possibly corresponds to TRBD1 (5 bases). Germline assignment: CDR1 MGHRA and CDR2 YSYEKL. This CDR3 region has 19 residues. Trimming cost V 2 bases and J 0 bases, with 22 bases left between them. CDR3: CASSQTPKTFRAANYGYTF. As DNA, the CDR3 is TGCGCCAGCAGCCAAACCCCAAAAACTTTCAGGGCCGCTAACTATGGCTACACCTTC.

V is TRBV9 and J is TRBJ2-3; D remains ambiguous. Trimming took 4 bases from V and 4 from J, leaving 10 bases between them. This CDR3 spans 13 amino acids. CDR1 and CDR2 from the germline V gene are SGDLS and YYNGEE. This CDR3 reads CASSPLVSDTQYF. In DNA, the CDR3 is TGTGCCAGCAGCCCTCTAGTTTCAGATACGCAGTATTTT.